A selection of T cell receptor beta chains follows, all from one sample in a study of blood T cell repertoires in COVID-19. Repertoires were generated with immunoSEQ multiplex PCR, while TCRdb's copy carries only in-frame clones and drops some. Of about 170,000 clones listed, about 83% are singletons. Material for sequencing was peripheral blood. Receptors were obtained from a woman of 80 years or more with COVID-19, enrolled during active disease. The CDR3 runs from the conserved cysteine through the conserved F or W. The order of the fields is clone size, J gene, D gene, V gene, CDR3 DNA, CDR3 protein. The D gene is left open where the match is weak. The size field is filled for only some rows; it gives once, few, many or a size class.

clone size: once; J gene: TRBJ1-2; D gene: -; V gene: TRBV7-9; CDR3 DNA: TGTGCCAGCAGCCTTGTAGCGCTTAACTATGGCTACACCTTC; CDR3 protein: CASSLVALNYGYTF
clone size: -; J gene: TRBJ2-2; D gene: -; V gene: TRBV10-1; CDR3 DNA: TGCGCCGGGACCTACAGGGTAAGCACCGGGGAGCTGTTTTTT; CDR3 protein: CAGTYRVSTGELFF
clone size: -; J gene: TRBJ1-2; D gene: TRBD1; V gene: TRBV29-1; CDR3 DNA: TGCAGCGAGACGACAGGGGGCTCTTATGGCTACACCTTC; CDR3 protein: CSETTGGSYGYTF
clone size: -; J gene: TRBJ1-6; D gene: TRBD1; V gene: TRBV9; CDR3 DNA: TGTGCCAGCAGCGTATGGGACAGGGGTGAATCACCCCTCCACTTT; CDR3 protein: CASSVWDRGESPLHF
clone size: -; J gene: TRBJ1-6; D gene: TRBD1; V gene: TRBV10-3; CDR3 DNA: TGTGCCATCACCCCGGGACAGGGCAGCTCACCCCTCCACTTT; CDR3 protein: CAITPGQGSSPLHF
clone size: -; J gene: TRBJ1-4; D gene: TRBD1; V gene: TRBV5-1; CDR3 DNA: TGCGCCAGCAGCCCGGGACAGACAACTAATGAAAAACTGTTTTTT; CDR3 protein: CASSPGQTTNEKLFF
clone size: few; J gene: TRBJ2-7; D gene: TRBD2; V gene: TRBV6-1; CDR3 DNA: TGTGCCAGCAGTGAGGGACTAGCGGGAGTGGGCGAGCAGTACTTC; CDR3 protein: CASSEGLAGVGEQYF
clone size: few; J gene: TRBJ2-5; D gene: -; V gene: TRBV5-4; CDR3 DNA: TGTGCCAGCAGCTTGGGGCGGCTGGAGACCCAGTACTTC; CDR3 protein: CASSLGRLETQYF
clone size: -; J gene: TRBJ1-6; D gene: -; V gene: TRBV5-1; CDR3 DNA: TGCGCCAGCAGCTTAAGAGGGCCGGGGTCACCCCTCCACTTT; CDR3 protein: CASSLRGPGSPLHF
clone size: -; J gene: TRBJ1-2; D gene: -; V gene: TRBV7-9; CDR3 DNA: TGTGCCAGCAGCCTGGCTCTGGGGAGGTATGGCTACACCTTC; CDR3 protein: CASSLALGRYGYTF
clone size: -; J gene: TRBJ2-3; D gene: TRBD2; V gene: TRBV5-1; CDR3 DNA: TGCGCCAGCAGCACGGGGACTAGCGGGAGGGTAGATACGCAGTATTTT; CDR3 protein: CASSTGTSGRVDTQYF